This passage covers 11 T cell receptor beta chains from one sample sequenced in a study of cytomegalovirus exposure and HLA in healthy donors. With 60 Vbeta and 13 Jbeta primers, the PCR was carried out. Assay: immunoSEQ multiplex PCR; the TCRdb copy retains only in-frame clones and omits some. The sample totals some 130,000 clones. Sequencing was performed on PBMCs. These receptors originate from a man aged 18 to 29 in good health and CMV-seronegative.

The V call is TRBV14, the J call TRBJ2-5; a weak D match, TRBD2 (5 bases). The CDR3 contains 15 residues. Trimming shortened V by 0 bases and J by 5 bases, and 13 bases separated the two germline ends. Germline CDR1 and CDR2: SGHDN and FVKESK. The CDR3 spells CASSQDRGWRETQYF. The CDR3 DNA follows: TGTGCCAGCAGCCAAGATCGGGGATGGAGGGAGACCCAGTACTTC.

CDR3 nucleotide sequence: TGTGCCAGCAGCTCACTAGCGAAAAACACCGGGGAGCTGTTTTTT. Translated, it gives CASSSLAKNTGELFF. The chain couples TRBV5-6 to TRBJ2-2, with TRBD2 identical over 7 bases. The J segment lost 2 bases and the V segment lost 3 bases, leaving 4 bases of the junction unmatched. This CDR3 contains 15 residues. Germline assignment: CDR1 SGHDT and CDR2 YYEEEE. The variable domain in full, with the rest retrieved from reference TRBV5-6 and TRBJ2-2, is DAGVTQSPTHLIKTRGQQVTLRCSPKSGHDTVSWYQQALGQGPQFIFQYYEEEERQRGNFPDRFSGHQFPNYSSELNVNALLLGDSALYLCASSSLAKNTGELFFGEGSRLTVL.

V and J are TRBV6-7 and TRBJ2-3; 7 bases match TRBD2. TRBV6-7 is an ORF; its function is uncertain. V shed 5 bases and J 2 bases; nucleotides not matched to a gene: 10. This CDR3 region has 16 residues. CDR3 DNA sequence: TGTGCCAGCAGTAGACTACTAGCGCTTGCCACAGATACGCAGTATTTT. This codes for CASSRLLALATDTQYF.

The chain couples TRBV9 to TRBJ2-7; a possible D gene is TRBD1 (5 bases). V lost 4 bases, J lost 4 bases, and 9 bases lay in between. The CDR3 spans 12 residues. Per germline, CDR1 SGDLS and CDR2 YYNGEE. CDR3 loop: CASSPQGYEQYF. In DNA form, the CDR3 reads TGTGCCAGCAGCCCCCAGGGTTACGAGCAGTACTTC.

V and J are TRBV5-1 and TRBJ1-1, with D maybe TRBD1 (5 bases). Germline assignment: CDR1 SGHRS and CDR2 YFSETQ. Trimming cost V 3 bases and J 1 base, with 16 bases left between them. The CDR3 loop spans 16 amino acids. Here the CDR3 reads CASSSEKGAWNTEAFF. The CDR3 nucleotides read TGCGCCAGCAGCTCCGAAAAAGGGGCTTGGAACACTGAAGCTTTCTTT. Looking up the rest from reference TRBV5-1 and TRBJ1-1 gives the full variable domain: KAGVTQTPRYLIKTRGQQVTLSCSPISGHRSVSWYQQTPGQGLQFLFEYFSETQRNKGNFPGRFSGRQFSNSRSEMNVSTLELGDSALYLCASSSEKGAWNTEAFFGQGTRLTVV.

The chain couples TRBV29-1 to TRBJ1-1; D remains unclear. Germline-derived CDR1 and CDR2 are SQVTM and ANQGSEA. V was clipped by 6 bases and J by 6 bases, with 11 bases between them. This CDR3 contains 11 residues. CDR3 amino acids: CSVAEGAEAFF. The CDR3 nucleotides read TGCAGCGTGGCTGAGGGCGCTGAAGCTTTCTTT.

The rearrangement joins TRBV13 to TRBJ2-2; a weak D match, TRBD2 (6 bases). Per the germline V gene, CDR1 is PRHDT and CDR2 is FYEKMQ (reference sequence). The CDR3 totals 14 residues. V dropped 5 bases and J dropped 4 bases, with 11 bases sitting between them. The DNA of the CDR3 is TGTGCCAGCAGCCTCCCCGGGGGCACCGGGGAGCTGTTTTTT. Translating gives CASSLPGGTGELFF. The full variable domain, in which reference TRBV13 and TRBJ2-2 provide the parts outside the CDR3, is AAGVIQSPRHLIKEKRETATLKCYPIPRHDTVYWYQQGPGQDPQFLISFYEKMQSDKGSIPDRFSAQQFSDYHSELNMSSLELGDSALYFCASSLPGGTGELFFGEGSRLTVL.

The chain is built from TRBV23-1 and TRBJ2-2; 7 bases map to TRBD1. TRBV23-1 is flagged as an ORF with uncertain function. With 1 base clipped from V and 5 bases from J, the junction kept 13 bases outside the gene matches. The CDR3 totals 18 residues. The DNA for the CDR3 is TGCGCCAGCAGTCAATATTGCCGACAGGGAGAATGGACCGGGGAGCTGTTTTTT. Translation gives CASSQYCRQGEWTGELFF.

The chain combines TRBV5-1 with TRBJ2-5; possible D gene TRBD1, 6 bases. The DNA end is more similar to TRBJ2-7, so the J call may be wrong. CDR1 is SGHRS and CDR2 is YFSETQ in the germline V gene. The CDR3 consists of 14 residues. The CDR3 is CASSFLGQINEQYF. The CDR3 DNA is TGCGCCAGCAGCTTCCTTGGACAGATCAACGAGCAGTACTTC.

The chain combines TRBV7-6 with TRBJ1-3; D gene uncertain. CDR1 SGHVS and CDR2 FNYEAQ come from the germline V gene. Trimming left V 3 bases short and J 0 bases short, with 9 bases between. This CDR3 has 15 residues. CDR3 sequence reads: CASSFGLSSGNTIYF. In DNA, the CDR3 is TGTGCCAGCAGCTTTGGACTGAGCTCTGGAAACACCATATATTTT.

Judged by frequency, this clone is medium-sized. The chain combines TRBV5-4 with TRBJ2-3, with D maybe TRBD2 (5 bases). Germline values: CDR1 SGHNT, CDR2 YYREEE (reference sequence). V lost 6 bases, J lost 5 bases, and 16 bases lay in between. This CDR3 comprises 14 residues. DNA for the CDR3: TGTGCCAGCAAGGACTTGGGGTCGGAAGATACGCAGTATTTT. This gives the protein CASKDLGSEDTQYF.